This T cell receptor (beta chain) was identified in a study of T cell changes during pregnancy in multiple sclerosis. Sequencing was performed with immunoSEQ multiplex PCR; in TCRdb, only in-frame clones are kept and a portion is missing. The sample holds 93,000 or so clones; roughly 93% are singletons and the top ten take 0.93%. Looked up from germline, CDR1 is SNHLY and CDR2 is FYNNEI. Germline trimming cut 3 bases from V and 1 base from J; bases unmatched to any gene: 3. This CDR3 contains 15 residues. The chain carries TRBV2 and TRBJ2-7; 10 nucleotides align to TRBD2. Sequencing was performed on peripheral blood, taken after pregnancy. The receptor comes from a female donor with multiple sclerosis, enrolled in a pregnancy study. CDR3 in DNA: TGTGCCAGCAGTGAGGGGACTAGCGTATCCTACGAGCAGTACTTC. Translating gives CASSEGTSVSYEQYF.